The 28 T cell receptor beta chains given below trace back to one sample, sequenced in a study of T cells in Graves' hyperthyroidism and ophthalmopathy (dated 2019 in TCRdb). The library was built by means of multiplex PCR. Sequencing was performed on an Illumina HiSeq 2000. The TCR beta CDR3 regions were amplified from RNA transcripts. The TCR CDR3 was subjected to a first round of RT-PCR using the HTBI primer set and the Qiagen OneStep RT-PCR kit. Using fastp at Q25 and MiXCR, TCRdb reprocessed the public reads and kept productive beta chains. Rows are combined by CDR3 protein, so each entry shows the most common genes and DNA. For this sample there are more than 500,000 distinct CDR3 sequences; approximately 14% appear just once. The ten top clones hold approximately 15% of the sample. Sample: blood. The receptors were sampled from a middle-aged woman with Graves' hyperthyroidism.

This sequence joins TRBV6-1 and TRBJ2-1; 12 bases map to TRBD2. With V trimmed by 7 bases and J by 1 base, 2 bases remained unmatched. The CDR3 consists of 15 residues. Germline V gene data show CDR1 as MNHNS and CDR2 as SASEGT. The CDR3 reads CASTGTSGSYNEQFF. DNA for the CDR3: TGTGCCAGCACGGGGACTAGCGGGTCCTACAATGAGCAGTTCTTC.

The table lists this clonotype with many counts. This chain connects TRBV5-1 to TRBJ2-2, with D tentatively TRBD1 (5 bases). The germline V and J ends were trimmed by 0 bases and 4 bases, with 7 bases remaining between them. The CDR3 is 14 residues long. CDR1 SGHRS and CDR2 YFSETQ come from the germline V gene. CDR3 bases: TGCGCCAGCAGCTTGGGTGACAGCACCGGGGAGCTGTTTTTT. It yields the protein CASSLGDSTGELFF.

This clonotype was counted between two and nine times. The chain employs TRBV28 and TRBJ2-6, with TRBD1 as a possible D gene (6 bases). The CDR3 contains 15 residues. V was shortened by 10 bases and J by 0 bases, with 13 bases between the two germline ends. CDR1 is MDHEN, CDR2 SYDVKM, per germline. CDR3 bases: TGTGCCACGACCGGACAGAACTCTGGGGCCAACGTCCTGACTTTC. It translates to CATTGQNSGANVLTF.

In DNA form, the CDR3 reads TGTGCCAGCGGGGTTAGCTCTGGAAACACCATATATTTT. Its translation: CASGVSSGNTIYF. The chain has TRBV12-3 or TRBV12-4 and TRBJ1-3; D is ambiguous. Trimming cost V 8 bases and J 0 bases, with 8 bases left between them. The CDR3 is 13 residues long.

This clonotype was counted only a few times. The gene calls are TRBV5-1 and TRBJ2-5, with 13 bases matching TRBD2. Germline lookup yields CDR1 SGHRS and CDR2 YFSETQ. The CDR3 contains 14 residues. V lost 9 bases to trimming and J lost 4 bases; unmatched junction nucleotides: 6. CDR3 loop: CATTWTSGRETQYF. The CDR3 DNA is TGCGCCACCACTTGGACTAGCGGGAGAGAGACCCAGTACTTC.

As regards this clonotype: Given a much more abundant clone one base away, this may be a read error. The rearrangement joins TRBV7-2 to TRBJ2-2, with a weak D call TRBD2 (5 bases). CDR3 length: 15 amino acids. Germline-derived CDR1 and CDR2 are SGHTA and FQGNSA. Trimming left V 5 bases short and J 4 bases short, with 14 bases between. DNA for the CDR3: TGTGCCAGCAGCACCGAGGGTAGAAGCACCGGGGAGCTGTTTTTT. This gives the protein CASSTEGRSTGELFF.

This clonotype was observed a handful of times. The chain combines TRBV24-1 with TRBJ2-3, with D unresolved. The CDR3 spans 16 residues. Per the germline V gene, CDR1 is KGHDR and CDR2 is SFDVKD. Trimming pared 3 bases from V and 1 base from J, leaving 13 bases between. In DNA, the CDR3 is TGTGCCACCAGTGATCCTCGGCAGCAGGGCACAGATACGCAGTATTTT. This encodes CATSDPRQQGTDTQYF.

This clonotype appeared many times. The V and J genes are TRBV12-3 or TRBV12-4 and TRBJ2-3; D is uncertain. This CDR3 is built from 14 residues. Trimming cost V 6 bases and J 6 bases, with 16 bases left between them. In DNA, the CDR3 is TGTGCCAGCAGCACACTCAATAGAGACGATACGCAGTATTTT. This translates into CASSTLNRDDTQYF.

In its sample, this clonotype was seen many times. This sequence joins TRBV6-2 or TRBV6-3 and TRBJ2-5; the D call may be TRBD1 or TRBD2 (5 bases each). The length of the CDR3 is 16 residues. V was clipped by 8 bases and J by 2 bases, with 21 bases between them. Per the germline V gene, CDR1 is MNHEY and CDR2 is SVGEGT. The CDR3 DNA reads as TGTGCCAGCGGAAATTGGGCCCGGGACCCACAAGAGACCCAGTACTTC. It specifies CASGNWARDPQETQYF.

Only a few counts were recorded for this clonotype. V usage is TRBV5-1 and J usage is TRBJ2-3; TRBD1 matches at 9 bases. Germline loops: CDR1 SGHRS, CDR2 YFSETQ. The CDR3 sequence is 14 residues long. J gave up 5 bases and V 6 bases, and 7 bases lay outside the gene matches. The CDR3 reads CASMRDREKDTQYF. For the CDR3, the DNA is TGCGCCAGCATGCGGGACAGGGAAAAAGATACGCAGTATTTT.

V usage is TRBV7-9 and J usage is TRBJ2-3; D unresolved. The V end lost 4 bases, the J end lost 6 bases, and 8 bases lay between the germline ends. Germline values: CDR1 SEHNR, CDR2 FQNEAQ (reference sequence). This CDR3 is 12 amino acids long. The CDR3 sequence is CASSSFDDTQYF. The CDR3 DNA follows: TGTGCCAGCAGCTCCTTTGATGATACGCAGTATTTT.

The chain couples TRBV20-1 to TRBJ2-2; 9 positions agree with TRBD2. This CDR3 region has 13 residues. V was clipped by 4 bases and J by 9 bases; unmatched bases: 6. Germline V lookup: CDR1 DFQATT, CDR2 SNEGSKA (reference sequence). The DNA for the CDR3 is TGCAGTGCTACTAGACTAGCGGTCCGGGAGCTGTTTTTT. Protein product: CSATRLAVRELFF.

This clonotype turned up a few times. This chain links TRBV10-1 with TRBJ1-4; D uncertain. CDR3 length equals 16 residues. The V gene lost 2 bases and the J gene lost 0 bases, with 10 bases spanning the gap. The germline CDR1 and CDR2 sequences are WNHNN and SYGVQD (reference sequence). The CDR3 loop reads CASSERATPTNEKLFF. The CDR3, as DNA: TGCGCCAGCAGTGAGAGGGCCACTCCAACTAATGAAAAACTGTTTTTT.

This chain joins TRBV29-1 and TRBJ2-1; 11 bases fit TRBD2. V lost 7 bases to trimming and J lost 3 bases; unmatched junction nucleotides: 8. The CDR3 has 15 residues. Per the germline V gene, CDR1 is SQVTM and CDR2 is ANQGSEA. Written as DNA, the CDR3 is TGCAGCGGTACACGACTAGCGGGAAACTACAATGAGCAGTTCTTC. Translating it yields CSGTRLAGNYNEQFF.

The chain combines TRBV19 with TRBJ1-5; D uncertain. Germline loops: CDR1 LNHDA, CDR2 SQIVND (reference sequence). V lost 2 bases and J 6 bases, leaving 14 bases between the germline ends. This CDR3 contains 15 residues. As DNA, the CDR3 is TGTGCCAGTAGTATAAAGGCGTTTGGCGGTCAGCCCCAGCATTTT. Residues: CASSIKAFGGQPQHF.

This clonotype was seen repeatedly, ten times or more. J is TRBJ2-3 and V is TRBV27, with 10 bases aligning to TRBD2. Trimming at V came to 8 bases and at J to 4 bases, leaving 9 bases not matched to a gene. Germline assignment: CDR1 MNHEY and CDR2 SMNVEV (reference sequence). CDR3 length: 15 residues. The CDR3 loop is CASGPGTSAPDTQYF. The CDR3 nucleotides are TGTGCCAGCGGACCCGGGACTAGCGCGCCAGATACGCAGTATTTT.

This clonotype appeared many times. V usage is TRBV7-2 and J usage is TRBJ2-3, with 12 bases that match TRBD2. CDR1 is SGHTA, CDR2 FQGNSA, per germline. With V trimmed by 5 bases and J by 5 bases, 11 bases remained unmatched. This CDR3 has 17 residues. In DNA, the CDR3 is TGTGCCAGCAGCGTTCACTCCCTAGCGGGAGGGGAAGATACGCAGTATTTT. This translates into CASSVHSLAGGEDTQYF.

This clonotype was detected a few times. This chain connects TRBV5-1 to TRBJ2-2, with 10 bases identical to TRBD1. This CDR3 contains 16 residues. J lost 2 bases, V lost 4 bases, and 5 bases had no gene match. Germline CDR1 is SGHRS and CDR2 is YFSETQ. The CDR3 spells CASSPGTGENTGELFF. Here the CDR3 DNA reads TGCGCCAGCAGCCCCGGGACAGGGGAAAACACCGGGGAGCTGTTTTTT.

Notes on this clonotype: At one end, the junction sequence differs from germline, possibly due to a read error. This chain joins TRBV9 and TRBJ1-5; no definite D call. Germline CDR1 SGDLS, CDR2 YYNGEE. The CDR3 loop spans 15 amino acids. Here the CDR3 DNA reads TGTGCCAGCAGCGTAGGAGGACTTAGCAGTCAGCCCCAGCATTTT. As protein: CASSVGGLSSQPQHF. The full variable domain, rest sourced from reference TRBV9 and TRBJ1-5, is DSGVTQTPKHLITATGQRVTLRCSPRSGDLSVYWYQQSLDQGLQFLIQYYNGEERAKGNILERFSAQQFPDLHSELNLSSLELGDSALYFCASSVGGLSSQPQHFGDGTRLSIL.

This clonotype occurred a few times. The rearrangement uses TRBV28 and TRBJ2-2; D uncertain. CDR3 length: 13 residues. V was cut by 4 bases and J by 6 bases, with 9 bases left in between. CDR1 and CDR2 (germline): MDHEN, SYDVKM. CDR3 DNA: TGTGCCAGCAGTTCGTTTGCTCCCGGGGAGCTGTTTTTT. Its protein is CASSSFAPGELFF. Using reference TRBV28 and TRBJ2-2 for the parts outside the CDR3, the full variable domain is DVKVTQSSRYLVKRTGEKVFLECVQDMDHENMFWYRQDPGLGLRLIYFSYDVKMKEKGDIPEGYSVSREKKERFSLILESASTNQTSMYLCASSSFAPGELFFGEGSRLTVL.

The rearrangement uses TRBV30 and TRBJ2-4, with 12 bases lining up with TRBD1. Losses at the gene ends were 3 bases for V and 7 bases for J; bases not matched to a gene: 4. Germline loops: CDR1 GTSNPN, CDR2 SVGIG (reference sequence). The length of the CDR3 is 14 residues. Here the CDR3 DNA reads TGTGCCTGGAGCATTGGGACAGGGGGCAACATTCAGTACTTC. Residues: CAWSIGTGGNIQYF.

In this sample, this clonotype turned up a few times. This rearrangement joins TRBV28 to TRBJ2-7, with TRBD1 identical over 10 bases. The CDR3 has 17 residues. Germline CDR1 reads MDHEN; CDR2 reads SYDVKM. V was clipped by 4 bases and J by 3 bases; unmatched bases: 12. The CDR3 region is CASSSSQGQGRDYEQYF. CDR3 DNA sequence: TGTGCCAGCAGTTCTAGCCAGGGACAGGGGAGAGACTACGAGCAGTACTTC.

This clonotype showed up many times. J is TRBJ1-5 and V is TRBV28; possibly TRBD1 for D (5 bases). Germline V lookup: CDR1 MDHEN, CDR2 SYDVKM. V dropped 2 bases and J dropped 11 bases, with 10 bases sitting between them. The CDR3 is 12 amino acids. The CDR3: CASSLQGATQHF. CDR3 coding DNA: TGTGCCAGCAGTTTACAAGGGGCGACCCAGCATTTT.

The sample holds a few counts of this clonotype. This may stem from a read error, because a much larger clone lies one nucleotide away. The V call is TRBV7-2, the J call TRBJ2-7, with 7 bases fitting TRBD2. The CDR3 is 14 residues long. Per germline, CDR1 SGHTA and CDR2 FQGNSA. The DNA for the CDR3 is TGTGCCAGCAGCTTCGGAGGGACTACCTACGAGCGGTACTTC. Translation: CASSFGGTTYERYF.

This chain uses TRBV25-1 with TRBJ1-1; D ambiguous. Germline V gene lookup returns CDR1 MGHDK and CDR2 SYGVNS. The CDR3 runs 14 residues. The V end lost 7 bases, the J end lost 1 base, and 13 bases lay between the germline ends. CDR3 protein: CASTVSGWNTEAFF. CDR3 bases: TGTGCCAGCACCGTTTCGGGATGGAACACTGAAGCTTTCTTT.

This clonotype was detected ten times or more. The chain links TRBV20-1 to TRBJ1-4; D call uncertain. V was shortened by 4 bases and J by 5 bases, with 8 bases between the two germline ends. The length of the CDR3 is 12 residues. The germline CDR1 and CDR2 sequences are DFQATT and SNEGSKA (reference sequence). The CDR3 loop reads CSATRLNEKLFF. The CDR3 nucleotides are TGCAGTGCTACAAGGCTCAATGAAAAACTGTTTTTT.

This clonotype appeared a few times. This chain connects TRBV10-3 to TRBJ2-7, with 7 bases aligning to TRBD2. Trimming took 11 bases from V and 6 from J; bases not matched to a gene: 13. The germline V gene has CDR1 ENHRY and CDR2 SYGVKD. The CDR3 runs to 13 residues. The CDR3 region is CAGGGPSSGEQYF. The CDR3 bases are TGTGCCGGGGGAGGGCCTAGTTCGGGCGAGCAGTACTTC.

This clonotype has more than one count but fewer than ten. The rearrangement joins TRBV28 to TRBJ2-3; D may correspond to TRBD1 or TRBD2 (6 bases each). Germline V gives CDR1 MDHEN, CDR2 SYDVKM. The CDR3 runs 15 residues. The V end was cut by 8 bases, the J end by 2 bases, with 17 bases between. The CDR3 here is CASGGGLADTDTQYF. In nucleotides, the CDR3 is TGTGCCAGCGGAGGGGGGCTAGCTGACACAGATACGCAGTATTTT.